These 27 T cell receptor beta chains originate from one sample sequenced in a study of metastatic and nonmetastatic thyroid tumors. No patient had received any treatment before thyroid surgery. TCRdb re-called the PCR reads via MiXCR. The profile shows about 46,000 clones, more than 20% of them singletons. The material sequenced was blood. The receptor set was obtained from a male donor with papillary thyroid cancer or a benign thyroid nodule (not recorded which). Some clones in this sample may be carry-over from other donors' samples.

The chain combines TRBV7-9 with TRBJ1-1; tentatively, D is TRBD1 (6 bases). The V end was cut by 2 bases, the J end by 6 bases, with 13 bases between. The germline V gene has CDR1 SEHNR and CDR2 FQNEAQ (reference sequence). The CDR3 has 14 residues. The CDR3 spells CASSLLNREAEAFF. DNA for the CDR3: TGTGCCAGCAGCTTACTTAACAGGGAAGCTGAAGCTTTCTTT.

This clone was observed at least ten times. This chain connects TRBV5-6 to TRBJ1-1; D possibly corresponds to TRBD1 (6 bases). Germline CDR1 and CDR2: SGHDT and YYEEEE. Trimming removed 4 bases from V and 1 base from J, with 11 bases in between. The CDR3 extends over 14 amino acids. The CDR3 is CASSPLDRNTEAFF. In DNA, the CDR3 is TGTGCCAGCAGCCCCCTGGACAGGAACACTGAAGCTTTCTTT.

This chain connects TRBV6-1 to TRBJ1-6; D is uncertain. Trimming removed 3 bases at V and 4 bases at J, with 4 bases between. This CDR3 has 13 residues. Germline loops: CDR1 MNHNS, CDR2 SASEGT. CDR3 bases: TGTGCCAGCAGTGACCCGTATAATTCACCCCTCCACTTT. Its protein product is CASSDPYNSPLHF.

There are a few counts of this clone. V and J are TRBV27 and TRBJ2-7, with D unclear. This CDR3 is 12 amino acids long. The V end lost 4 bases, the J end lost 3 bases, and 7 bases lay between the germline ends. Germline V gene data show CDR1 as MNHEY and CDR2 as SMNVEV (reference sequence). In nucleotides, the CDR3 is TGTGCCAGCAGTTCGAACCTCTACGAGCAGTACTTC. Encoded protein: CASSSNLYEQYF.

The V call is TRBV12-3 or TRBV12-4, the J call TRBJ1-1, with 8 bases lining up with TRBD1. This CDR3 contains 15 residues. The V segment lost 3 bases and the J segment 6 bases; nucleotides outside the gene matches: 9. CDR3 DNA sequence: TGTGCCAGCAGTTTTGGGACAGGTGGGTTGGCTGAAGCTTTCTTT. Translating it yields CASSFGTGGLAEAFF.

This clone was seen a few times. This chain joins TRBV28 and TRBJ2-2; 9 positions match TRBD2. The CDR3 has 16 amino acids. Germline V gene lookup returns CDR1 MDHEN and CDR2 SYDVKM. The V and J ends lost 4 bases and 4 bases, in that order; junction bases with no gene match: 7. The CDR3 sequence: CASSSLKLAGTGELFF. The CDR3 coding sequence is TGTGCCAGCAGTTCACTCAAACTAGCGGGCACCGGGGAGCTGTTTTTT. The complete variable domain, with remaining parts taken from reference TRBV28 and TRBJ2-2, reads DVKVTQSSRYLVKRTGEKVFLECVQDMDHENMFWYRQDPGLGLRLIYFSYDVKMKEKGDIPEGYSVSREKKERFSLILESASTNQTSMYLCASSSLKLAGTGELFFGEGSRLTVL.

This clone was picked up many times. The chain couples TRBV7-2 to TRBJ1-1; D is possibly TRBD1 (5 bases). CDR3 size: 10 residues. CDR1 SGHTA and CDR2 FQGNSA come from the germline V gene. Trimming stripped 8 bases from V and 6 bases from J, with 7 bases between. As DNA, the CDR3 is TGTGCCAGCGGGGACGCTGAAGCTTTCTTT. It codes for CASGDAEAFF.

This clone was picked up many times. The CDR3: CASSIGGHRQYF. The CDR3 nucleotides are TGTGCCAGTAGTATAGGGGGACACCGCCAGTACTTC. The chain employs TRBV19 and TRBJ2-7; perhaps TRBD1 as D (6 bases). Germline CDR1 reads LNHDA; CDR2 reads SQIVND (reference sequence). The V gene lost 1 base and the J gene lost 10 bases, with 11 bases spanning the gap. CDR3 size: 12 residues.

This clone has at least ten counts. Other DNA sequences of this sample code for an identical CDR3. The rearrangement uses TRBV20-1 and TRBJ2-1, with 14 bases lining up with TRBD2. CDR1 and CDR2 from the germline V gene are DFQATT and SNEGSKA (reference sequence). The V segment lost 5 bases and the J segment 7 bases; nucleotides outside the gene matches: 7. The CDR3 is 15 residues long. This CDR3 is CSALRLAGGPNEQFF. The CDR3 DNA sequence: TGCAGTGCTCTCCGACTAGCGGGAGGGCCAAATGAGCAGTTCTTC.

Many counts were recorded for this clone. The chain combines TRBV10-3 with TRBJ2-2; a possible D gene is TRBD2 (6 bases). The CDR3 has 14 residues. V lost 8 bases and J 0 bases, leaving 10 bases between the germline ends. Per the germline V gene, CDR1 is ENHRY and CDR2 is SYGVKD. CDR3 sequence: CAISGLANTGELFF. Here the CDR3 DNA reads TGTGCCATCTCGGGACTCGCGAACACCGGGGAGCTGTTTTTT.

The rearrangement joins TRBV30 to TRBJ1-6, with unresolved D. The V gene lost 0 bases and the J gene lost 9 bases, with 6 bases spanning the gap. CDR3 length: 12 residues. Per germline, CDR1 GTSNPN and CDR2 SVGIG (reference sequence). The CDR3 protein is CAWSVIGSPLHF. For the CDR3, the DNA is TGTGCCTGGAGTGTCATCGGTTCACCCCTCCACTTT.

V gene TRBV5-1 combines with J gene TRBJ1-2; 10 nucleotides align to TRBD1. The CDR3 length is 16 residues. The ends lost 2 bases at V and 4 bases at J; junction bases unmatched: 8. CDR1 is SGHRS, CDR2 YFSETQ, per germline. CDR3 nucleotides: TGCGCCAGCAGCTTACCGGGACAGGGGACTATCTATGGCTACACCTTC. Protein product: CASSLPGQGTIYGYTF.

The chain recombines TRBV12-3 or TRBV12-4 with TRBJ1-2; D unresolved. V was shortened by 4 bases and J by 5 bases, with 11 bases between the two germline ends. The CDR3 totals 13 residues. The CDR3: CASSSLRGYGYTF. Here the CDR3 DNA reads TGTGCCAGCAGTTCCCTCCGAGGGTATGGCTACACCTTC.

This clone was seen repeatedly, ten times or more. The chain has TRBV9 and TRBJ2-5; D is perhaps TRBD2 (6 bases). V lost 2 bases to trimming and J lost 0 bases, with 11 bases between them. The CDR3 spans 15 residues. Germline V gene sequence: CDR1 SGDLS, CDR2 YYNGEE. Here the CDR3 DNA reads TGTGCCAGCAGCGTGTCTGCGGGAAACCAAGAGACCCAGTACTTC. Amino acids: CASSVSAGNQETQYF.

The gene calls are TRBV28 and TRBJ2-7, with 8 bases aligning to TRBD2. CDR1 MDHEN and CDR2 SYDVKM come from the germline V gene. V shed 3 bases, J shed 4 bases, and the junction held 5 bases outside the gene matches. The CDR3 contains 14 residues. Here the CDR3 DNA reads TGTGCCAGCAGTTTGTTTGGACTAGCTTACGAGCAGTACTTC. It codes for CASSLFGLAYEQYF.

The CDR3 protein is CASSLQGAVGTQYF. CDR3 nucleotides: TGTGCCAGCAGTCTTCAGGGGGCAGTGGGGACCCAGTACTTC. The rearrangement uses TRBV27 and TRBJ2-5; 8 nucleotides agree with TRBD1. V lost 5 bases to trimming and J lost 7 bases; unmatched junction nucleotides: 9. This CDR3 region has 14 residues. The germline V gene has CDR1 MNHEY and CDR2 SMNVEV (reference sequence).

In its sample, this clone was seen many times. A much bigger clone sits one base away, suggesting this may be a read error. The rearrangement uses TRBV12-3 or TRBV12-4 and TRBJ2-1; D is undetermined. The CDR3 has 15 amino acids. The CDR3: CASSPPKSSYSEQFF. The CDR3 DNA is TGTGCCAGCAGTCCGCCGAAGAGCTCCTACAGTGAGCAGTTCTTC.

This chain joins TRBV13 and TRBJ2-7; D not certain. The V gene's germline CDR1 is PRHDT and CDR2 FYEKMQ (reference sequence). V shed 0 bases and J shed 9 bases, with 6 bases lying between them. The CDR3 runs to 11 residues. CDR3 DNA sequence: TGTGCCAGCAGCTTAGGGCAGTGGCAGTACTTC. This codes for CASSLGQWQYF.

This clone was recorded at least ten times. The chain combines TRBV7-9 with TRBJ1-4; D uncertain. The V gene lost 5 bases and the J gene lost 8 bases, with 12 bases spanning the gap. Germline-derived CDR1 and CDR2 are SEHNR and FQNEAQ (reference sequence). The CDR3 runs to 13 residues. Written as DNA, the CDR3 is TGTGCCAGCAGCCAAATGGATTTGGAAAAACTGTTTTTT. Translated, it gives CASSQMDLEKLFF.

This clone was counted many times. This sequence joins TRBV7-8 and TRBJ2-1, with a tentative D call TRBD2 (5 bases). The CDR3 runs 15 residues. Trimming pared 3 bases from V and 5 bases from J, leaving 14 bases between. Per germline, CDR1 SGHVS and CDR2 FQNEAQ. DNA of the CDR3: TGTGCCAGCAGCTTGGAGCGGATGGAGAACAATGAGCAGTTCTTC. Translated: CASSLERMENNEQFF.

This clone was found many times. The chain uses TRBV7-2 and TRBJ2-7, with D perhaps TRBD2 (7 bases). CDR1 is SGHTA and CDR2 is FQGNSA in the germline V gene. V lost 4 bases and J lost 5, with 12 bases in between. This CDR3 region has 13 residues. This CDR3 reads CASSWGGANEQYF. The CDR3 DNA reads TGTGCCAGCAGCTGGGGGGGGGCAAACGAGCAGTACTTC.

The chain carries TRBV7-9 and TRBJ2-6, with unresolved D. V was shortened by 4 bases and J by 4 bases, with 5 bases between the two germline ends. Germline CDR1 and CDR2: SEHNR and FQNEAQ (reference sequence). This CDR3 comprises 13 residues. The CDR3 region is CASSSAGANVLTF. The CDR3 DNA sequence: TGTGCCAGCAGCTCAGCCGGGGCCAACGTCCTGACTTTC.

In its sample, this clone ranks as medium-sized. The CDR3 bases are TGTGCCAGCAGTGAAGCGATGACAGGGGTCTATGGCTACACCTTC. Translation: CASSEAMTGVYGYTF. The rearrangement joins TRBV6-1 to TRBJ1-2, with 8 bases fitting TRBD1. CDR1 MNHNS and CDR2 SASEGT come from the germline V gene. Trimming took 0 bases from V and 4 from J; bases not matched to a gene: 4. The CDR3 is 15 amino acids.

V gene TRBV29-1 combines with J gene TRBJ1-2; D call uncertain. Trimming removed 6 bases from V and 8 bases from J, with 16 bases in between. The CDR3 contains 12 residues. Per germline, CDR1 SQVTM and CDR2 ANQGSEA. The CDR3 DNA is TGCAGCGTCCCCCGGGCAGAAGGAGGCTACACCTTC. Amino acid sequence: CSVPRAEGGYTF. Variable domain in full (rest from reference TRBV29-1 and TRBJ1-2): SAVISQKPSRDICQRGTSLTIQCQVDSQVTMMFWYRQQPGQSLTLIATANQGSEATYESGFVIDKFPISRPNLTFSTLTVSNMSPEDSSIYLCSVPRAEGGYTFGSGTRLTVV.

This clone was observed many times. The same CDR3 can be traced to other DNA sequences in this sample. The rearrangement uses TRBV5-1 and TRBJ2-2, with TRBD1 matching 10 bases. Looked up from germline, CDR1 is SGHRS and CDR2 is YFSETQ. The V and J ends lost 6 bases and 4 bases, in that order; junction bases with no gene match: 6. The CDR3 spans 15 residues. The CDR3 sequence: CASTRGTGVTGELFF. The CDR3 DNA sequence: TGCGCCAGCACCCGGGGGACAGGGGTCACCGGGGAGCTGTTTTTT.

This clone has a count of ten or more. The chain uses TRBV29-1 and TRBJ2-3; D might be TRBD1 (6 bases). Germline V gives CDR1 SQVTM, CDR2 ANQGSEA. The CDR3 sequence is 15 residues long. Trimming took 0 bases from V and 5 from J, leaving 15 bases between them. In DNA, the CDR3 is TGCAGCGTTGAAGATGGGACATATGCGGGAGATACGCAGTATTTT. It encodes CSVEDGTYAGDTQYF.

This clone was counted ten times or more. V usage is TRBV28 and J usage is TRBJ1-5, with no clear D. The V and J ends lost 5 bases and 4 bases respectively, with 3 bases between them. The germline V gene has CDR1 MDHEN and CDR2 SYDVKM. There are 11 residues in the CDR3. The CDR3: CASSGNQPQHF. The CDR3, as DNA: TGTGCCAGCAGTGGGAATCAGCCCCAGCATTTT.